This T cell receptor beta chain emerged from a study of early T cells in non-severe SARS-CoV-2 infection. General observations from the study: VDJdb matching, biased toward anti-spike CD8 responses, missed private and CD4 specificities.

This CDR3 region has 14 residues. V shed 3 bases and J 5 bases; nucleotides not matched to a gene: 7. Germline values: CDR1 DFQATT, CDR2 SNEGSKA (reference sequence). To note about this clonotype: The antigen is unknown.

In the library, individual cDNA molecules carried attached unique molecular identifiers. TCRdb used MiXCR to reprocess the 5' RACE reads, holding one entry per CDR3 protein. The sample contains 45,000 or so distinct CDR3 sequences, approximately 6% of which appear only once. Sequenced input: whole blood. This TCR was sampled from an adult who was a healthcare worker with PCR-confirmed SARS-CoV-2 infection or an uninfected control (not recorded which). The V call is TRBV20-1, the J call TRBJ2-3; 8 bases fit TRBD1. This CDR3 is CSASPRGLGDTQYF. The CDR3 nucleotides read TGCAGTGCTAGCCCCAGGGGGCTTGGAGATACGCAGTATTTT.